The text below deals with one T cell receptor beta chain. This clone was found a few times. Its antigen specificity is not known. The junction and the germline gene differ at one end; a read error may be behind it. This sample was taken from a study of metastatic and nonmetastatic thyroid tumors (TCRdb year 2020). Context from the whole study: Repertoires were compared across peripheral blood and tumor or nodule tissue samples from malignant and benign thyroid patients.

The paper's findings and limits, for the study overall: In both blood and tumor samples, TCR beta diversity was reported to be significantly higher in malignant tumors than in benign nodules.

The library was produced with PCR. Instrument used: Illumina HiSeq 4000. High-throughput sequencing was used to profile the TCR beta-chain CDR3 region of each patient. The authors' pipeline ran thus. The researchers built a classifier to tell apart papillary thyroid cancer patients with distant metastasis, based on CDR3 differences among clinicopathological groups. The Shannon index was used to measure repertoire diversity, and the Morisita-Horn index was used to measure how similar tumor and blood repertoires were. The public reads were quality trimmed at Q25 with fastp and then assembled into clones with MiXCR by TCRdb, keeping productive beta chains. It is TCRdb's table, rather than the study itself, that gives the V and J calls and clone size. The table for this sample lists about 92,000 clones; more than 13% of them were counted only once. The ten largest clones capture 3.6% of the sample. The CDR3 holds 13 amino acids from the cysteine to the phenylalanine. CDR3 DNA only is kept here, 39 bases in frame from base 1. The CDR1 and CDR2 encoded by the germline V gene are MNHEY and SVGEGT.

No patient had received any treatment before thyroid surgery. Patient clinical samples collected from about 2011 to 2019 were retrospectively analysed using T-cell receptor beta sequencing. Sequencing input: blood. This receptor was identified in a female donor with papillary thyroid cancer or a benign thyroid nodule (not recorded which). Some clones in this sample may be carry-over from other donors' samples. The chain is assembled from TRBV6-2 or TRBV6-3 and TRBJ1-5, with the D gene not clear enough to name. The CDR3 amino acid sequence is: CAISYRENQLQHF. The nucleotides are TGTGCCATCAGTTATAGAGAGAATCAGCTCCAGCATTTT.